This TCR beta chain was recovered during a study of brain T cells in children with intractable seizures. This CDR3 has 12 amino acids. V lost 5 bases, J lost 1 base, and 8 bases lay in between. Germline CDR1 SQVTM, CDR2 ANQGSEA. As for this clone: Its antigen is not known.

Only cases whose brain tissue showed the highest T cell transcript signatures were sequenced. Patients received at least one anti-epileptic drug before surgery. Here immunoSEQ multiplex PCR was the method, and the copy in TCRdb shows in-frame clones only, minus some. The sample lists 70,000 to 85,000 clones, about 93% occurring once. Study-level results: Pre-surgery blood may have been undersampled, hiding some clones. HCMV serostatus was not known, and viral specificity came from CDR3 similarity only.

This sample comprised peripheral blood, obtained at surgery. The V gene is TRBV29-1, the J gene TRBJ1-1; D not certain. The receptor was derived from a girl aged 2-10 years with Rasmussen encephalitis and intractable seizures. The CDR3: CSVFWGNTEAFF. CDR3 nucleotide sequence: TGCAGCGTTTTCTGGGGGAACACTGAAGCTTTCTTT.